This T cell receptor beta chain was identified in a study of molecular identifiers for immune sequencing clone quantification. This CDR3 has 15 amino acids. The V end was cut by 1 base, the J end by 4 bases, with 11 bases between. Germline loops: CDR1 SNHLY, CDR2 FYNNEI. This clonotype was picked up many times. Its antigen is currently unknown. Study-wide points: Clones that had above 20 RNA copies took up over 97% of effector molecules but under 1% in naive cells.

From the PCR reads, TCRdb called clonotypes with MiXCR, one entry per CDR3 protein. Here the sample spans some 100,000 distinct CDR3 sequences, 36% being singletons. The TCR was taken from a human donor in good health. Some libraries in this study had Jurkat cell RNA spiked in. The rearrangement joins TRBV2 to TRBJ1-5; D ambiguous. Sequenced: naive CD8+ T cells from blood, with Jurkat cell RNA spiked in. Described subset: FACS-sorted CD8+CD4-CCR7+CD45RA+ naive T cells. CDR3 nucleotide sequence: TGTGCCAGCAGTGAAGGTTCCACCAGTAATCAGCCCCAGCATTTT. Amino acids: CASSEGSTSNQPQHF.